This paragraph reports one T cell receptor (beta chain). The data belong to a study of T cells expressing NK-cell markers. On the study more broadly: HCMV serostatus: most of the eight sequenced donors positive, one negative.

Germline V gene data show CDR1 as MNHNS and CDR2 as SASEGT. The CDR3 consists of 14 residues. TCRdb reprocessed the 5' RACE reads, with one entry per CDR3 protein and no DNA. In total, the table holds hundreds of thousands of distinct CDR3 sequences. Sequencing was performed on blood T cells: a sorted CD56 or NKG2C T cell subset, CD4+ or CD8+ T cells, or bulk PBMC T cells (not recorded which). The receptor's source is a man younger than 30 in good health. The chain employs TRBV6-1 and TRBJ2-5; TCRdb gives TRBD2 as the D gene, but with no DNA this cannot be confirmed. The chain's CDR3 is CASSVIGLKETQYF.